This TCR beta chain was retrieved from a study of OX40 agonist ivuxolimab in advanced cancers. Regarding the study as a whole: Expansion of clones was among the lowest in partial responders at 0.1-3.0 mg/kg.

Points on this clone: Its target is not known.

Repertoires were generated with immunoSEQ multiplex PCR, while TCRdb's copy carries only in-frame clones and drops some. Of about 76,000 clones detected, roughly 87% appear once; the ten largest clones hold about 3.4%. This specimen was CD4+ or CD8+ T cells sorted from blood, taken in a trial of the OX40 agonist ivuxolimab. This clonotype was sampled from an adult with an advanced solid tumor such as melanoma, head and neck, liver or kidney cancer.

The CDR3 protein is CASSPTELTNEKLFF. The CDR3 DNA sequence: TGTGCCAGTAGTCCTACGGAGTTAACTAATGAAAAACTGTTTTTT. J is TRBJ1-4 and V is TRBV19; D unresolved. Trimming stripped 5 bases from V and 1 base from J, with 11 bases between. This CDR3 is 15 amino acids long. Germline V gives CDR1 LNHDA, CDR2 SQIVND (reference sequence).